These 11 T cell receptor beta chains were all obtained from the same sample, sequenced in a study of blood T cell repertoires in COVID-19. This table comes from immunoSEQ multiplex PCR, and its TCRdb copy is limited to in-frame clones, with some not included. In the table there are 55,000 to 80,000 clones, 74% of which are singletons. The sample was peripheral blood. The receptors here all came from a woman of 80 years or more with acute or convalescent COVID-19.

This chain joins TRBV6-5 and TRBJ2-1; possible D gene TRBD1, 5 bases. The CDR3 length is 12 residues. The germline gives CDR1 MNHEY, CDR2 SVGAGI. V was cut by 6 bases and J by 8 bases, with 11 bases left in between. CDR3 DNA: TGTGCCAGCAGAAAGGACACCCATGAGCAGTTCTTC. Translation gives CASRKDTHEQFF.

The genes are TRBV7-8 and TRBJ2-1, with TRBD2 matching over 8 bases. The length of the CDR3 is 15 residues. Unmatched junction bases numbered 1, after V lost 1 base and J lost 2 bases. Germline CDR1 reads SGHVS; CDR2 reads FQNEAQ. The CDR3 spells CASSLDGRAYNEQFF. In DNA, the CDR3 is TGTGCCAGCAGCTTAGACGGGAGGGCCTACAATGAGCAGTTCTTC.

In its sample, this clone was seen once. The V gene is TRBV7-9, the J gene TRBJ2-7; perhaps TRBD1 as D (5 bases). This CDR3 is 14 amino acids long. Trimming took 8 bases from V and 1 from J, leaving 15 bases between them. From germline, CDR1 is SEHNR and CDR2 FQNEAQ (reference sequence). The CDR3 coding sequence is TGTGCCAGCCCCCCAACAGGCAAATCCTACGAGCAGTACTTC. As protein: CASPPTGKSYEQYF.

The chain carries TRBV7-2 and TRBJ2-1; TRBD2 matches 8 bases. CDR1 is SGHTA and CDR2 is FQGNSA in the germline V gene. J gave up 2 bases and V 5 bases, and 5 bases lay outside the gene matches. The CDR3 is 15 residues long. The CDR3 DNA is TGTGCCAGCAGCCCAACTAGCGGAACCTACAATGAGCAGTTCTTC. This codes for CASSPTSGTYNEQFF. The full variable domain, in which reference TRBV7-2 and TRBJ2-1 provide the parts outside the CDR3, is GAGVSQSPSNKVTEKGKDVELRCDPISGHTALYWYRQSLGQGLEFLIYFQGNSAPDKSGLPSDRFSAERTGGSVSTLTIQRTQQEDSAVYLCASSPTSGTYNEQFFGPGTRLTVL.

This sequence joins TRBV5-1 and TRBJ1-6; TRBD1 might be the D (5 bases). The germline V gene has CDR1 SGHRS and CDR2 YFSETQ. CDR3 length: 16 amino acids. V dropped 0 bases and J dropped 5 bases, with 12 bases sitting between them. The CDR3 DNA reads as TGCGCCAGCAGCTTGGAGACAGTAGGGGATAATTCACCCCTCCACTTT. This gives the protein CASSLETVGDNSPLHF.

This clone was picked up many times. The rearrangement joins TRBV6-4 to TRBJ2-3, with D perhaps matching TRBD2 (6 bases). Germline values: CDR1 MRHNA, CDR2 SNTAGT. The V and J ends lost 2 bases and 1 base respectively, with 10 bases between them. This CDR3 comprises 15 residues. The CDR3 DNA sequence: TGTGCCAGCAGTGACGCGGAGGGTGGCACAGATACGCAGTATTTT. This encodes CASSDAEGGTDTQYF.

V and J are TRBV10-3 and TRBJ2-1; perhaps TRBD1 as D (7 bases). Trimming cost V 4 bases and J 0 bases, with 13 bases left between them. This CDR3 contains 16 residues. Looked up from germline, CDR1 is ENHRY and CDR2 is SYGVKD. The CDR3 DNA reads TGTGCCATCAGTGGGAGGGACAGCGGCTCCTACAATGAGCAGTTCTTC. As protein: CAISGRDSGSYNEQFF.

This chain joins TRBV9 and TRBJ1-2; D is perhaps TRBD1 (5 bases). Germline-derived CDR1 and CDR2 are SGDLS and YYNGEE. The CDR3 has 14 residues. Trimming stripped 3 bases from V and 6 bases from J, with 15 bases between. The CDR3 loop reads CASSALRPGHGYTF. The CDR3, as DNA: TGTGCCAGCAGCGCCTTAAGGCCAGGGCATGGCTACACCTTC. Variable domain in full (rest from reference TRBV9 and TRBJ1-2): DSGVTQTPKHLITATGQRVTLRCSPRSGDLSVYWYQQSLDQGLQFLIQYYNGEERAKGNILERFSAQQFPDLHSELNLSSLELGDSALYFCASSALRPGHGYTFGSGTRLTVV.

This clone was recorded many times. The gene calls are TRBV19 and TRBJ2-2, with TRBD1 matching 9 bases. The CDR3 spans 15 residues. V was clipped by 5 bases and J by 5 bases; unmatched bases: 6. In germline, CDR1 is LNHDA, CDR2 SQIVND (reference sequence). CDR3: CASSLGQGWTGELFF. CDR3 DNA: TGTGCCAGTAGTCTGGGACAGGGTTGGACCGGGGAGCTGTTTTTT.

V and J are TRBV4-1 and TRBJ1-4; D remains ambiguous. V gave up 1 base and J gave up 5 bases, with 11 bases separating them. The CDR3 has 15 amino acids. Germline V gene data show CDR1 as MGHRA and CDR2 as YSYEKL. The CDR3 DNA follows: TGCGCCAGCAGCCAAGGGGCAACACAGAATGAAAAACTGTTTTTT. It codes for CASSQGATQNEKLFF.

CDR3 nucleotide sequence: TGTGCCAGCTCGGGGCAGCAAGAGACCCAGTACTTC. Residues: CASSGQQETQYF. J is TRBJ2-5 and V is TRBV18, with a weak D call TRBD1 (5 bases). The CDR3 contains 12 residues. The germline CDR1 and CDR2 sequences are KGHSH and LQKENI. V lost 6 bases and J lost 2, with 7 bases in between.